Listed below are T cell receptor beta chains from one sample, sequenced in a study of cytomegalovirus exposure and HLA in healthy donors. Some clones are missing from TCRdb's copy, which holds only in-frame ones; the method was immunoSEQ multiplex PCR. In the table there are approximately 120,000 clones, 85% to 90% of which are singletons. Specimen: PBMCs. These receptors were obtained from a woman aged 18-29 years in good health and CMV-seronegative. Each CDR3 is given with its conserved first and last residue. D genes are given only for firm matches. Size values are once, few and many counts, or a class for expanded clones, and some rows have none.

j_gene: TRBJ2-7; len: 14; d_gene: .; v_gene: TRBV28; abundance: .; CDR3aa: CASRPGQKHYEQYF; CDR3nt: TGTGCCAGCAGGCCCGGACAGAAACACTACGAGCAGTACTTC
j_gene: TRBJ2-1; len: 17; d_gene: TRBD2; v_gene: TRBV5-1; abundance: .; CDR3aa: CASSLGGTSGRINEQFF; CDR3nt: TGCGCCAGCAGCTTGGGCGGGACTAGCGGGAGGATAAATGAGCAGTTCTTC
j_gene: TRBJ1-1; len: 14; d_gene: .; v_gene: TRBV30; abundance: .; CDR3aa: CAWSVGKMNTEAFF; CDR3nt: TGTGCCTGGAGTGTGGGCAAAATGAACACTGAAGCTTTCTTT
j_gene: TRBJ2-7; len: 13; d_gene: .; v_gene: TRBV5-1; abundance: once; CDR3aa: CASSLGQSYEQYF; CDR3nt: TGCGCCAGCAGCTTAGGACAGTCATACGAGCAGTACTTC
j_gene: TRBJ2-5; len: 15; d_gene: .; v_gene: TRBV27; abundance: .; CDR3aa: CASGQGLGGQETQYF; CDR3nt: TGTGCCAGCGGCCAGGGCCTGGGGGGACAAGAGACCCAGTACTTC
j_gene: TRBJ2-5; len: 11; d_gene: .; v_gene: TRBV20-1; abundance: .; CDR3aa: CSGGPGETQYF; CDR3nt: TGCAGTGGGGGGCCCGGGGAGACCCAGTACTTC
j_gene: TRBJ1-1; len: 14; d_gene: .; v_gene: TRBV6-5; abundance: .; CDR3aa: CASSYSPQNTEAFF; CDR3nt: TGTGCCAGCAGTTATTCTCCACAGAACACTGAAGCTTTCTTT
j_gene: TRBJ1-1; len: 15; d_gene: TRBD1; v_gene: TRBV19; abundance: .; CDR3aa: CASSIGITGGTEAFF; CDR3nt: TGTGCCAGTAGTATAGGGATCACAGGGGGGACTGAAGCTTTCTTT
j_gene: TRBJ2-3; len: 17; d_gene: TRBD1; v_gene: TRBV29-1; abundance: .; CDR3aa: CSVGVPPDRGRGDTQYF; CDR3nt: TGCAGCGTTGGTGTCCCTCCTGACAGGGGGCGGGGAGATACGCAGTATTTT
j_gene: TRBJ2-3; len: 17; d_gene: TRBD2; v_gene: TRBV27; abundance: .; CDR3aa: CASSLIWSGGAPDTQYF; CDR3nt: TGTGCCAGCAGTTTAATTTGGAGCGGGGGGGCCCCAGATACGCAGTATTTT
j_gene: TRBJ1-1; len: 13; d_gene: .; v_gene: TRBV10-3; abundance: .; CDR3aa: CAISEHSPTEAFF; CDR3nt: TGTGCCATCAGTGAGCACAGCCCCACTGAAGCTTTCTTT
j_gene: TRBJ2-7; len: 17; d_gene: TRBD1; v_gene: TRBV9; abundance: .; CDR3aa: CASSPTTAGQGSHEQYF; CDR3nt: TGTGCCAGCAGCCCAACAACGGCGGGACAGGGCTCCCACGAGCAGTACTTC
j_gene: TRBJ2-5; len: 15; d_gene: .; v_gene: TRBV10-1; abundance: .; CDR3aa: CASSESLGSQETQYF; CDR3nt: TGCGCCAGCAGTGAGTCTTTGGGCAGCCAAGAGACCCAGTACTTC
j_gene: TRBJ2-1; len: 15; d_gene: TRBD2; v_gene: TRBV2; abundance: .; CDR3aa: CASSASSGGAPEQFF; CDR3nt: TGTGCCAGCAGTGCGTCTAGCGGGGGGGCCCCTGAGCAGTTCTTC
j_gene: TRBJ2-1; len: 13; d_gene: TRBD1; v_gene: TRBV5-8; abundance: .; CDR3aa: CASPGQTYNEQFF; CDR3nt: TGTGCCAGTCCGGGACAGACATACAATGAGCAGTTCTTC
j_gene: TRBJ1-4; len: 15; d_gene: TRBD1; v_gene: TRBV19; abundance: .; CDR3aa: CASSIEPGGIEKLFF; CDR3nt: TGTGCCAGTAGTATAGAGCCAGGGGGTATAGAAAAACTGTTTTTT
j_gene: TRBJ2-7; len: 15; d_gene: TRBD2; v_gene: TRBV27; abundance: .; CDR3aa: CASSPLSGAAYEQYF; CDR3nt: TGTGCCAGCAGTCCCCTTAGCGGGGCGGCCTACGAGCAGTACTTC
j_gene: TRBJ1-2; len: 14; d_gene: TRBD1; v_gene: TRBV5-8; abundance: .; CDR3aa: CASSPKGQSYGYTF; CDR3nt: TGTGCCAGCAGCCCGAAGGGACAGAGCTATGGCTACACCTTC
j_gene: TRBJ1-1; len: 12; d_gene: .; v_gene: TRBV6-5; abundance: .; CDR3aa: CASSYGRGEAFF; CDR3nt: TGTGCCAGCAGCTACGGACGGGGTGAAGCTTTCTTT
j_gene: TRBJ1-2; len: 15; d_gene: .; v_gene: TRBV5-1; abundance: few; CDR3aa: CASSPRTFAESGYTF; CDR3nt: TGCGCCAGCAGCCCCCGGACATTCGCGGAGAGTGGCTACACCTTC
j_gene: TRBJ2-2; len: 18; d_gene: TRBD2; v_gene: TRBV5-1; abundance: .; CDR3aa: CASSSGLAGGPNTGELFF; CDR3nt: TGCGCCAGCAGCTCGGGACTAGCGGGGGGCCCGAACACCGGGGAGCTGTTTTTT
j_gene: TRBJ1-1; len: 12; d_gene: TRBD1; v_gene: TRBV27; abundance: .; CDR3aa: CASSTGGTEAFF; CDR3nt: TGTGCCAGCAGTACAGGGGGCACTGAAGCTTTCTTT
j_gene: TRBJ1-1; len: 14; d_gene: .; v_gene: TRBV28; abundance: .; CDR3aa: CASSLSDTVLSTFF; CDR3nt: TGTGCCAGCAGTTTATCTGACACCGTACTCTCTACTTTCTTT
j_gene: TRBJ2-3; len: 15; d_gene: .; v_gene: TRBV7-3; abundance: .; CDR3aa: CASSLWAGGTDTQYF; CDR3nt: TGTGCCAGCAGCTTATGGGCAGGGGGCACAGATACGCAGTATTTT
j_gene: TRBJ1-2; len: 15; d_gene: TRBD1; v_gene: TRBV6-6; abundance: .; CDR3aa: CASSFTGVENYGYTF; CDR3nt: TGTGCCAGCAGTTTCACAGGGGTAGAAAACTATGGCTACACCTTC
j_gene: TRBJ2-7; len: 14; d_gene: .; v_gene: TRBV15; abundance: .; CDR3aa: CAIETSTFPYEQYF; CDR3nt: TGTGCCATCGAAACTAGCACGTTCCCCTACGAGCAGTACTTC